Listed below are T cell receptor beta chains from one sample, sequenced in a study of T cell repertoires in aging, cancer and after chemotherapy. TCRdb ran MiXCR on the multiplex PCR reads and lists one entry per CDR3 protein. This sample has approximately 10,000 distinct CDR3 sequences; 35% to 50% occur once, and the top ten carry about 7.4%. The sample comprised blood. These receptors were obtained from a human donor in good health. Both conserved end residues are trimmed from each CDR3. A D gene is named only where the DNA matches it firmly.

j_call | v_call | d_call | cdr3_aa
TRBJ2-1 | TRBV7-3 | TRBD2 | ASSDKRGALNEQF
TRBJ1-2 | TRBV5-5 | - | ASRYRDGNYGYT
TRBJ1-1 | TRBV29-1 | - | SVSGNLNTEAF
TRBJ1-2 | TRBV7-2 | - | ASSPSRDYGYT
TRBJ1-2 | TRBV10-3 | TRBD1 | AISPDRGHNYGYT
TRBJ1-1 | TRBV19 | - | ASSSTRLGWVAF
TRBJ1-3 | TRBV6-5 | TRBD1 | ASTSGGTGNTIY
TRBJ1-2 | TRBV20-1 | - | SAREAARVQQDGYT
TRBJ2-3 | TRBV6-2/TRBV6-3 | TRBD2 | ASSLTSGSVDTQY
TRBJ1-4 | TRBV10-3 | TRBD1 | AIRGQGAGEKLF
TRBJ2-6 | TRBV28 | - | ATGESSGANVLT
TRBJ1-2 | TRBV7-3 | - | ASSTIWGGYT
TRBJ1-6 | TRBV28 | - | ASSLGYSPLH